What follows are 20 T cell receptor beta chains derived from one specimen sequenced in a study of blood T cells in healthy people across ages. Primers used in a second PCR of about 7 to 11 cycles were a sample-barcoded 5' primer and a J-beta primer mix. TCRdb ran MiXCR on the 5' RACE reads and lists one entry per CDR3 protein. Seen here are some 690,000 distinct CDR3 sequences, over 20% observed once, and the top ten hold roughly 22%. Source material: blood. The origin of the receptors is a man in his 70s in good health.

This clonotype was found a few times. V is TRBV2 and J is TRBJ1-2; D is unclear. The CDR3 totals 16 residues. Per germline, CDR1 SNHLY and CDR2 FYNNEI. The V end lost 5 bases, the J end lost 9 bases, and 25 bases lay between the germline ends. CDR3: CASSLKGLRWGESYTF. CDR3 sequence (DNA): TGTGCCAGCAGTTTGAAGGGTTTGAGGTGGGGAGAGAGCTACACCTTC. The whole variable domain, remainder taken from reference TRBV2 and TRBJ1-2, is EPEVTQTPSHQVTQMGQEVILRCVPISNHLYFYWYRQILGQKVEFLVSFYNNEISEKSEIFDDQFSVERPDGSNFTLKIRSTKLEDSAMYFCASSLKGLRWGESYTFGSGTRLTVV.

The chain joins TRBV30 to TRBJ2-7, with D uncertain. V was cut by 0 bases and J by 2 bases, with 5 bases left in between. The CDR3 is made up of 12 amino acids. CDR1 and CDR2 from the germline V gene are GTSNPN and SVGIG (reference sequence). The CDR3 DNA reads as TGTGCCTGGAGTGTCGTCCCCTACGAGCAGTACGTC. It yields the protein CAWSVVPYEQYV.

This clonotype turned up a few times. This chain links TRBV10-3 with TRBJ1-2, with D perhaps matching TRBD1 (5 bases). The CDR3 extends over 15 amino acids. V lost 4 bases and J 5 bases, leaving 17 bases between the germline ends. Germline assignment: CDR1 ENHRY and CDR2 SYGVKD. Here the CDR3 DNA reads TGTGCCATCAGTGCGCCGCCCAGGGAGTTATATGGCTACACCTTC. Amino acids: CAISAPPRELYGYTF.

Only a few counts were recorded for this clonotype. The CDR3 nucleotides are TGTGCCACCCTAACGGACAGGGGGGACAAAAACATTCAGTACTTC. It yields the protein CATLTDRGDKNIQYF. The rearrangement joins TRBV7-9 to TRBJ2-4, with 10 bases matching TRBD1. Germline assignment: CDR1 SEHNR and CDR2 FQNEAQ (reference sequence). The CDR3 loop spans 15 amino acids. Trimming cost V 10 bases and J 3 bases; bases outside gene matches: 9.

The rearrangement links TRBV12-3 or TRBV12-4 to TRBJ2-1; 7 positions agree with TRBD1. V was clipped by 10 bases and J by 5 bases; unmatched bases: 8. The CDR3 length is 13 residues. CDR3 loop: CATRDSPNNEQFF. For the CDR3, the DNA is TGTGCCACCAGGGACAGCCCGAACAATGAGCAGTTCTTC.

This clonotype has just a few counts. V usage is TRBV6-6 and J usage is TRBJ2-1; unclear D gene. With 0 bases removed from V and 8 bases from J, the gap between germline ends came to 5 bases. CDR3 length: 12 residues. Germline values: CDR1 MNHNY, CDR2 SVGAGI (reference sequence). The CDR3 region is CASSYSGYEQFF. The CDR3 DNA reads TGTGCCAGCAGTTACTCAGGGTATGAGCAGTTCTTC.

The chain recombines TRBV20-1 with TRBJ2-7; D gene ambiguous. CDR1 and CDR2 (germline): DFQATT, SNEGSKA (reference sequence). Trimming pared 3 bases from V and 6 bases from J, leaving 9 bases between. CDR3 length: 11 residues. CDR3 DNA: TGCAGTGCTAGCGGCGGCAGCGAGCAGTACTTC. It encodes CSASGGSEQYF.

This clonotype was observed at least ten times. This chain uses TRBV5-1 with TRBJ2-1; 13 bases are shared with TRBD2. Germline V gene sequence: CDR1 SGHRS, CDR2 YFSETQ. V lost 4 bases, J lost 4 bases, and 5 bases stayed unmatched. The CDR3 has 16 amino acids. CDR3 in DNA: TGCGCCAGCAGCATAATACTAGCGGGGGGGTACAATGAGCAGTTCTTC. It is translated as CASSIILAGGYNEQFF.

The rearrangement uses TRBV12-3 or TRBV12-4 and TRBJ2-2, with 9 bases lining up with TRBD2. CDR3 length: 15 residues. CDR3 protein: CACYPGLAFTGELFF. In DNA, the CDR3 is TGTGCTTGCTACCCGGGACTAGCCTTCACCGGGGAGCTGTTTTTT.

The J gene is TRBJ1-1, the V gene TRBV10-3, with 9 nucleotides matching TRBD1. V trimming: 6 bases; J trimming: 7 bases; junction bases outside the gene matches: 6. The CDR3 length is 13 residues. Germline CDR1 reads ENHRY; CDR2 reads SYGVKD. For the CDR3, the DNA is TGTGCCATCAGGGACAGGGGATCCATTGAAGCTTTCTTT. It is translated as CAIRDRGSIEAFF.

This clonotype came up a few times. V gene TRBV6-6 combines with J gene TRBJ1-2; no clear D. Trimming left V 2 bases short and J 8 bases short, with 15 bases between. This CDR3 comprises 14 residues. Germline V gene data show CDR1 as MNHNY and CDR2 as SVGAGI (reference sequence). The CDR3 region is CASSYPGGSDGYTF. In DNA, the CDR3 is TGTGCCAGCAGTTACCCTGGAGGGTCAGACGGCTACACCTTC.

This clonotype was observed a handful of times. The CDR3 spells CASSQDPGGPGELFF. The CDR3 bases are TGCGCCAGCAGCCAAGATCCCGGAGGACCCGGGGAGCTGTTTTTT. The rearrangement uses TRBV4-3 and TRBJ2-2; D might be TRBD2 (5 bases). This CDR3 region has 15 residues. The V gene lost 0 bases and the J gene lost 6 bases, with 11 bases spanning the gap. CDR1 and CDR2 (germline): LGHNA, YSLEER.

The sample holds a few counts of this clonotype. The genes are TRBV27 and TRBJ1-2, with D perhaps matching TRBD1 (5 bases). The length of the CDR3 is 14 residues. CDR1 MNHEY and CDR2 SMNVEV come from the germline V gene (reference sequence). Deletions cut 4 bases from V and 2 bases from J, with 11 bases between. CDR3 nucleotides: TGTGCCAGCAGTTACGGGGGATTGAACTATGGCTACACCTTC. Translated: CASSYGGLNYGYTF.

The chain combines TRBV12-3 or TRBV12-4 with TRBJ1-2, with no clear D. The V and J ends lost 7 bases and 4 bases respectively, with 19 bases between them. The CDR3 consists of 15 residues. The CDR3 spells CASTPGPGRIYGYTF. The DNA of the CDR3 is TGTGCCAGCACCCCAGGCCCGGGCAGGATCTATGGCTACACCTTC.

There are a few counts of this clonotype. The rearrangement links TRBV20-1 to TRBJ1-2; D is perhaps TRBD1 (6 bases). The V and J ends lost 6 bases and 8 bases respectively, with 22 bases between them. CDR1 DFQATT and CDR2 SNEGSKA come from the germline V gene (reference sequence). The CDR3 covers 14 residues. The chain's CDR3 is CSAKDPRGQGGYTF. CDR3 in DNA: TGCAGTGCCAAAGACCCCCGGGGGCAAGGCGGCTACACCTTC.

This clonotype has more than one count but fewer than ten. V and J are TRBV5-1 and TRBJ2-7; 12 bases align to TRBD1. This CDR3 is built from 14 residues. V was clipped by 7 bases and J by 4 bases; unmatched bases: 6. Germline CDR1 and CDR2: SGHRS and YFSETQ. The CDR3 coding sequence is TGCGCCAGCGAACCGGGACAGGGGGCGTACGAGCAGTACTTC. This codes for CASEPGQGAYEQYF.

This clonotype was found many times. CDR3 coding DNA: TGCAGTGCTAGTGCAGGGGGCTACGAGCAGTACTTC. It codes for CSASAGGYEQYF. The chain is built from TRBV20-1 and TRBJ2-1, with 7 positions matching TRBD1. The J call may not be correct, given that the DNA end is closer to TRBJ2-7. The CDR3 sequence is 12 residues long. Germline CDR1 DFQATT, CDR2 SNEGSKA (reference sequence).

CDR3 bases: TGTGCCAGCAGCTTAGCCCCGACAGGGGCTGGTTCCTACGAGCAGTACTTC. As protein: CASSLAPTGAGSYEQYF. V gene TRBV7-8 combines with J gene TRBJ2-5, with 8 bases identical to TRBD1. The J call is uncertain, as TRBJ2-7 better fits the DNA end. The germline V gene has CDR1 SGHVS and CDR2 FQNEAQ. This CDR3 has 17 amino acids.

The chain is built from TRBV7-9 and TRBJ2-1; 8 bases are shared with TRBD2. Germline trimming cut 6 bases from V and 0 bases from J; bases unmatched to any gene: 7. Germline assignment: CDR1 SEHNR and CDR2 FQNEAQ (reference sequence). The CDR3 runs 16 residues. CDR3 residues: CASRKAGASSYNEQFF. The CDR3 DNA is TGTGCCAGCAGGAAAGCGGGAGCGAGCTCCTACAATGAGCAGTTCTTC.

This clonotype appeared a few times. This chain connects TRBV7-9 to TRBJ1-2, with a tentative D call TRBD1 (5 bases). Germline V gene sequence: CDR1 SEHNR, CDR2 FQNEAQ (reference sequence). CDR3 size: 14 residues. V was clipped by 5 bases and J by 5 bases, with 15 bases between them. The CDR3 nucleotides read TGTGCCAGCAGCCCGACAGCCTCTGGATATGGCTACACCTTC. Amino acids: CASSPTASGYGYTF.